One and the same sample provided the 9 T cell receptor beta chains below, sequenced in a study of post-analysis software for immune sequencing data. Notes on the study in general: In patients, five or six TRBV segments were more frequent than in controls, with TRBV5-6, TRBV5-1 and TRBV20-1 among them.

Built from TCR beta cDNA, the libraries had unique molecular identifiers in them. Using its own MiXCR run on the PCR reads, TCRdb lists one record per CDR3 protein. The sample consists of roughly 670,000 distinct CDR3 sequences, roughly three fifths of them appearing once. No antigen has been identified for these receptors. What was sequenced was blood. All receptors derive from a girl under 10 years old with multiple sclerosis.

The chain carries TRBV20-1 and TRBJ2-1; either TRBD1 or TRBD2 may fit D (5 bases each). V was clipped by 6 bases and J by 5 bases, with 17 bases between them. Germline V gene data show CDR1 as DFQATT and CDR2 as SNEGSKA (reference sequence). The CDR3 sequence is 14 residues long. The CDR3 sequence: CSAPHPGTDNEQFF. The CDR3 DNA reads as TGCAGTGCCCCACACCCAGGGACGGACAATGAGCAGTTCTTC.

The chain uses TRBV12-3 or TRBV12-4 and TRBJ1-2; the match to TRBD1 covers 8 bases. CDR3 size: 13 residues. The V segment lost 3 bases and the J segment 6 bases; nucleotides outside the gene matches: 3. The CDR3 DNA reads TGTGCCAGCAGTTTCAGGGGGCGAAATGGCTACACCTTC. It is translated as CASSFRGRNGYTF.

The chain carries TRBV5-1 and TRBJ2-4, with D perhaps TRBD1 or TRBD2 (5 bases each). Matching the DNA end better, TRBJ2-7 makes the J call doubtful. From germline, CDR1 is SGHRS and CDR2 YFSETQ. The CDR3 consists of 17 residues. The CDR3 coding sequence is TGCGCCAGCAGCTTGAGCAGACTTCCGGGACCGATCTACGAGCAGTACTTC. As protein: CASSLSRLPGPIYEQYF.

The chain uses TRBV28 and TRBJ2-6, with D maybe TRBD2 (5 bases). V lost 7 bases and J 4 bases, leaving 14 bases between the germline ends. The CDR3 consists of 15 residues. Germline lookup yields CDR1 MDHEN and CDR2 SYDVKM. The CDR3 region is CASNLGGSGANVLTF. In DNA, the CDR3 is TGTGCCAGCAATCTAGGAGGTTCCGGGGCCAACGTCCTGACTTTC. Full variable domain (rest looked up from reference TRBV28 and TRBJ2-6): DVKVTQSSRYLVKRTGEKVFLECVQDMDHENMFWYRQDPGLGLRLIYFSYDVKMKEKGDIPEGYSVSREKKERFSLILESASTNQTSMYLCASNLGGSGANVLTFGAGSRLTVL.

The gene calls are TRBV7-9 and TRBJ2-1; the D is unclear. Germline CDR1 and CDR2: SEHNR and FQNEAQ (reference sequence). The V gene lost 4 bases and the J gene lost 0 bases, with 10 bases spanning the gap. This CDR3 has 15 amino acids. CDR3 in amino acids: CASSSPMLSYNEQFF. CDR3 bases: TGTGCCAGCAGCTCGCCCATGCTCTCCTACAATGAGCAGTTCTTC.

J is TRBJ2-7 and V is TRBV13, with D unclear. The J call may be wrong; the DNA end is better matched by TRBJ2-5. Germline CDR1 and CDR2: PRHDT and FYEKMQ (reference sequence). CDR3 length equals 14 residues. CDR3 residues: CASSSTLEIETQYF. The CDR3 nucleotides read TGTGCCAGCAGCTCAACCCTGGAAATAGAGACCCAGTACTTC.

There are a few counts of this clonotype. The V gene is TRBV11-2, the J gene TRBJ2-1; 8 bases are shared with TRBD2. V dropped 5 bases and J dropped 0; count of bases not matched to a gene: 15. This CDR3 has 19 amino acids. In germline, CDR1 is SGHAT, CDR2 FQNNGV. The chain's CDR3 is CASSPGGAPNHNSYNEQFF. CDR3 bases: TGTGCCAGCAGCCCGGGGGGGGCCCCAAACCATAACTCCTACAATGAGCAGTTCTTC.

The chain carries TRBV4-3 and TRBJ2-1, with 8 bases that match TRBD2. The germline CDR1 and CDR2 sequences are LGHNA and YSLEER. The V gene end was trimmed by 2 bases and the J gene end by 7 bases; junction bases not matched to a gene: 13. The CDR3 consists of 17 residues. This chain's CDR3 is CASSQSIPSGGGNEQFF. The CDR3 DNA is TGCGCCAGCAGCCAATCAATCCCCAGCGGGGGAGGGAATGAGCAGTTCTTC.

This clonotype was counted between two and nine times. J is TRBJ2-1 and V is TRBV29-1; the D is unclear. The CDR3 spans 18 residues. Trimming took 3 bases from V and 3 from J, leaving 24 bases between them. Germline CDR1 reads SQVTM; CDR2 reads ANQGSEA. DNA of the CDR3: TGCAGCGTTGATTGGCCGTCCAGGCCCTCAGGAAGCTACAATGAGCAGTTCTTC. Amino acids: CSVDWPSRPSGSYNEQFF.